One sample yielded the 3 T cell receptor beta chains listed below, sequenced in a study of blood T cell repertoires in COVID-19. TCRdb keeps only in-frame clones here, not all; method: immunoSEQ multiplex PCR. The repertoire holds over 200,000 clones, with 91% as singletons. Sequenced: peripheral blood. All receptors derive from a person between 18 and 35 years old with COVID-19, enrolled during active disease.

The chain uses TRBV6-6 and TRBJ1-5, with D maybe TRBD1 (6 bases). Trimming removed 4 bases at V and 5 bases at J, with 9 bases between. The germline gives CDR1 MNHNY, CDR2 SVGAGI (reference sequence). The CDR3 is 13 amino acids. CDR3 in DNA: TGTGCCAGCAGTTGGACAGCTTATCAGCCCCAGCATTTT. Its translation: CASSWTAYQPQHF.

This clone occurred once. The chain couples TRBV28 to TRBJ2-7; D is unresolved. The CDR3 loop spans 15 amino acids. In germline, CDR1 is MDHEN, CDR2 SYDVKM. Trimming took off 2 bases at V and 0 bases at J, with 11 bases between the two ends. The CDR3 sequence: CASSLQSTLSYEQYF. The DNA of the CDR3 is TGTGCCAGCAGTTTACAATCGACTCTCTCCTACGAGCAGTACTTC.

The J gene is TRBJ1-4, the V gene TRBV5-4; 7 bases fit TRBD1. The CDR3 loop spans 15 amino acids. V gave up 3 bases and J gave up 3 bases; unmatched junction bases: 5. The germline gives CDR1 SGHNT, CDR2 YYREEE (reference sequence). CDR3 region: CASSSPGGPNEKLFF. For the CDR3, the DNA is TGTGCCAGCAGCTCCCCAGGGGGGCCTAATGAAAAACTGTTTTTT. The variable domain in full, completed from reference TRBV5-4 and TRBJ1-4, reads ETGVTQSPTHLIKTRGQQVTLRCSSQSGHNTVSWYQQALGQGPQFIFQYYREEENGRGNFPPRFSGLQFPNYSSELNVNALELDDSALYLCASSSPGGPNEKLFFGSGTQLSVL.